This TCR beta chain comes out of a study of regulatory T cells in long-lasting Graves disease. The germline V gene encodes CDR1 MNHNS and CDR2 SASEGT. V was shortened by 5 bases and J by 8 bases, with 16 bases between the two germline ends. The CDR3 is made up of 14 amino acids. This clonotype appeared many times. The antigen is not known. General study results and limits: The study found lower TCR diversity in persistent Graves' patients than in newly diagnosed ones.

For TCR beta, libraries came from iRepertoire HTBI primers and Arm-PCR of CDR3 regions. TCRdb reprocessed the multiplex PCR reads with MiXCR, giving one entry per CDR3 protein. The sample records about 460,000 distinct CDR3 sequences, about 15% being singletons. Stated time point: newly diagnosed GD, antithyroid drugs for less than 3 months. PBMC-extracted RNA yielded the TCR library. The same sample was also used in a study of T cells in Graves' hyperthyroidism and ophthalmopathy.

The receptor comes from a woman between 50 and 59 years old with Graves disease. The sequencing used peripheral blood mononuclear cells (PBMCs), collected at new diagnosis, from a patient treated with antithyroid drugs. V and J are TRBV6-1 and TRBJ2-1, with D possibly being TRBD2 (6 bases). The CDR3 spells CASSRSGADDEQFF. In nucleotides, the CDR3 is TGTGCCAGCAGTCGTAGCGGAGCGGACGATGAGCAGTTCTTC.